The 26 T cell receptor beta chains given below trace back to one sample, sequenced in a study of blood T cell repertoires in COVID-19 (dated by TCRdb to 2020 to 2021). The protocol used for the library was the immunoSEQ multiplex PCR assay. TCRdb took this table from immuneACCESS and kept in-frame rearrangements with V and J called. Such tables lack part of the clones; where checked against another copy, unresolved V genes explain under half of the gap, and the rest is unexplained. The sample records approximately 270,000 clones, roughly 88% of which are singletons. Of the sample, 0.87% is held by the ten largest clones. The specimen was peripheral blood. These TCRs come from a human donor with COVID-19, enrolled during active disease. The donor label of this sample is uncertain.

The genes are TRBV5-1 and TRBJ2-2; TRBD2 agrees at 16 bases. The CDR3 consists of 18 residues. The J segment lost 6 bases and the V segment lost 5 bases, leaving 10 bases of the junction unmatched. CDR1 and CDR2 (germline): SGHRS, YFSETQ. In nucleotides, the CDR3 is TGCGCCAGCAGACCGGGACTAGCGGGAGGGCCGCCTCCCGGGGAGCTGTTTTTT. Translated: CASRPGLAGGPPPGELFF.

The V and J genes are TRBV12-5 and TRBJ1-1, with D possibly being TRBD1 (6 bases). CDR1 and CDR2 from the germline V gene are LGHNT and FRNRAP. The ends were cut back, 9 bases at V and 2 bases at J, with 13 bases in the middle. This CDR3 has 13 residues. DNA of the CDR3: TGTGCTAGCACATCGACAGGCAACACTGAAGCTTTCTTT. Protein: CASTSTGNTEAFF.

This clone was observed a single time. This chain uses TRBV7-3 with TRBJ2-1; tentatively, D is TRBD1 (5 bases). Germline V gives CDR1 SGHTA, CDR2 FQGTGA. Trimming shortened V by 3 bases and J by 6 bases, and 12 bases separated the two germline ends. This CDR3 contains 14 residues. CDR3 sequence: CASSFQSQGNEQFF. CDR3 bases: TGTGCCAGCAGCTTTCAATCGCAGGGCAATGAGCAGTTCTTC. Full variable domain (rest looked up from reference TRBV7-3 and TRBJ2-1): GAGVSQTPSNKVTEKGKYVELRCDPISGHTALYWYRQSLGQGPEFLIYFQGTGAADDSGLPNDRFFAVRPEGSVSTLKIQRTERGDSAVYLCASSFQSQGNEQFFGPGTRLTVL.

The rearrangement joins TRBV19 to TRBJ1-4, with D possibly TRBD1 on 5 matching bases. The V gene lost 3 bases and the J gene lost 5 bases, with 13 bases spanning the gap. Looked up from germline, CDR1 is LNHDA and CDR2 is SQIVND (reference sequence). CDR3 size: 15 residues. The chain's CDR3 is CASSMWSPGNEKLFF. The DNA for the CDR3 is TGTGCCAGTAGTATGTGGAGCCCAGGGAATGAAAAACTGTTTTTT. Full variable domain (rest looked up from reference TRBV19 and TRBJ1-4): DGGITQSPKYLFRKEGQNVTLSCEQNLNHDAMYWYRQDPGQGLRLIYYSQIVNDFQKGDIAEGYSVSREKKESFPLTVTSAQKNPTAFYLCASSMWSPGNEKLFFGSGTQLSVL.

Written as DNA, the CDR3 is TGCGCCAGCAGCTTATCGGGGGACTACAATGAGCAGTTCTTC. Translated: CASSLSGDYNEQFF. The chain combines TRBV5-1 with TRBJ2-1, with a tentative D call TRBD2 (6 bases). The CDR3 spans 14 residues. Deletions cut 2 bases from V and 3 bases from J, with 9 bases between. CDR1 and CDR2 (germline): SGHRS, YFSETQ. The complete variable domain, with remaining parts taken from reference TRBV5-1 and TRBJ2-1, reads KAGVTQTPRYLIKTRGQQVTLSCSPISGHRSVSWYQQTPGQGLQFLFEYFSETQRNKGNFPGRFSGRQFSNSRSEMNVSTLELGDSALYLCASSLSGDYNEQFFGPGTRLTVL.

This chain connects TRBV11-2 to TRBJ2-7; 9 bases agree with TRBD1. Germline V gene data show CDR1 as SGHAT and CDR2 as FQNNGV. This CDR3 has 13 residues. Trimming removed 1 base from V and 6 bases from J; junction bases left unmatched: 1. DNA for the CDR3: TGTGCCAGCAGCTTAGGACAGGGGGGCGAGCAGTACTTC. Protein sequence: CASSLGQGGEQYF.

This chain connects TRBV9 to TRBJ1-1, with 7 bases aligning to TRBD1. J gave up 0 bases and V 0 bases, and 8 bases lay outside the gene matches. Looked up from germline, CDR1 is SGDLS and CDR2 is YYNGEE. The CDR3 runs 17 residues. Here the CDR3 reads CASSVGQGRGMNTEAFF. CDR3 DNA sequence: TGTGCCAGCAGCGTAGGACAGGGAAGGGGCATGAACACTGAAGCTTTCTTT.

The chain is built from TRBV7-3 and TRBJ1-6, with TRBD1 as a possible D gene (5 bases). The CDR3 runs 15 residues. Germline CDR1 SGHTA, CDR2 FQGTGA. V was shortened by 4 bases and J by 6 bases, with 13 bases between the two germline ends. The CDR3 nucleotides are TGTGCCAGCAGCTCCACCGGGACTGTTAATTCACCCCTCCACTTT. It translates to CASSSTGTVNSPLHF.

The gene calls are TRBV19 and TRBJ1-2, with D tentatively TRBD1 (5 bases). V gave up 11 bases and J gave up 4 bases, with 20 bases separating them. Germline V lookup: CDR1 LNHDA, CDR2 SQIVND (reference sequence). CDR3 length: 14 amino acids. DNA for the CDR3: TGTGCCGGCAGGCCGGGGGTTGGCGGCTATGGCTACACCTTC. Translation gives CAGRPGVGGYGYTF.

The CDR3 DNA follows: TGTGCCAGTAGTATCAGGCAGGGTGGTAGCGGTGAGCAGTTCTTC. It specifies CASSIRQGGSGEQFF. The gene calls are TRBV19 and TRBJ2-1, with D possibly TRBD2 on 6 matching bases. Trimming pared 3 bases from V and 9 bases from J, leaving 18 bases between. Per the germline V gene, CDR1 is LNHDA and CDR2 is SQIVND (reference sequence). CDR3 length: 15 residues.

J is TRBJ2-2 and V is TRBV18; 8 bases are a match to TRBD1. CDR1 is KGHSH, CDR2 LQKENI, per germline. The CDR3 consists of 16 residues. Unmatched junction bases numbered 9, after V lost 6 bases and J lost 3 bases. In DNA form, the CDR3 reads TGTGCCAGCTCCCCGGACAGGGCTTGGGACACCGGGGAGCTGTTTTTT. It encodes CASSPDRAWDTGELFF.

This rearrangement joins TRBV13 to TRBJ1-2; 8 nucleotides agree with TRBD1. The CDR3 has 14 residues. Trimming took 4 bases from V and 5 from J; bases not matched to a gene: 6. Germline lookup yields CDR1 PRHDT and CDR2 FYEKMQ (reference sequence). The CDR3 coding sequence is TGTGCCAGCAGCTCAGACAGGGGACCATATGGCTACACCTTC. Its translation: CASSSDRGPYGYTF.

The chain employs TRBV18 and TRBJ2-1; 9 bases match TRBD2. CDR3 length equals 15 residues. V lost 3 bases to trimming and J lost 3 bases; unmatched junction nucleotides: 3. Germline assignment: CDR1 KGHSH and CDR2 LQKENI. In DNA, the CDR3 is TGTGCCAGCTCACCGGGACTAGCAAACTACAATGAGCAGTTCTTC. This encodes CASSPGLANYNEQFF.

The chain couples TRBV30 to TRBJ1-1, with D possibly matching TRBD1 (5 bases). V lost 3 bases to trimming and J lost 3 bases, with 11 bases between them. From germline, CDR1 is GTSNPN and CDR2 SVGIG (reference sequence). The CDR3 is 13 amino acids. CDR3 amino acids: CAWSGGPYTEAFF. CDR3 coding DNA: TGTGCCTGGAGCGGGGGTCCCTACACTGAAGCTTTCTTT.

The chain has TRBV7-3 and TRBJ2-1; TRBD1 matches at 9 bases. This CDR3 spans 14 amino acids. Germline assignment: CDR1 SGHTA and CDR2 FQGTGA. Germline trimming cut 3 bases from V and 10 bases from J; bases unmatched to any gene: 7. CDR3 sequence: CASSLGQGNREQFF. The CDR3 DNA sequence: TGTGCCAGCAGCTTGGGACAGGGAAACAGGGAGCAGTTCTTC. Filled out from reference TRBV7-3 and TRBJ2-1, the complete variable domain reads GAGVSQTPSNKVTEKGKYVELRCDPISGHTALYWYRQSLGQGPEFLIYFQGTGAADDSGLPNDRFFAVRPEGSVSTLKIQRTERGDSAVYLCASSLGQGNREQFFGPGTRLTVL.

This rearrangement joins TRBV30 to TRBJ2-7; possibly TRBD1 for D (6 bases). The CDR3 is made up of 13 amino acids. Germline loops: CDR1 GTSNPN, CDR2 SVGIG (reference sequence). Between the trimmed V and J ends, which lost 3 bases and 4 bases, there was a span of 13 bases. The CDR3 DNA is TGTGCCTGGAGGAGGACAGATATTTACGAGCAGTACTTC. This sequence encodes CAWRRTDIYEQYF.

This rearrangement joins TRBV7-2 to TRBJ2-3; 9 bases fit TRBD2. Looked up from germline, CDR1 is SGHTA and CDR2 is FQGNSA. This CDR3 has 15 residues. V lost 2 bases and J lost 6; bases outside the gene matches: 6. CDR3 in amino acids: CASSLLLAGVDTQYF. The CDR3 nucleotides are TGTGCCAGCAGCTTACTGTTAGCGGGAGTCGATACGCAGTATTTT.

V and J are TRBV5-1 and TRBJ2-3; perhaps TRBD1 as D (5 bases). Germline V gives CDR1 SGHRS, CDR2 YFSETQ. This CDR3 region has 14 residues. V was clipped by 10 bases and J by 0 bases, with 15 bases between them. The CDR3 region has the DNA TGCGCCCACACAGGATTTGGTAGCACAGATACGCAGTATTTT. Translated, it gives CAHTGFGSTDTQYF.

V and J are TRBV6-5 and TRBJ2-2; D unclear. Germline assignment: CDR1 MNHEY and CDR2 SVGAGI. This CDR3 is 12 amino acids long. V lost 6 bases and J 5 bases, leaving 7 bases between the germline ends. The CDR3 region has the DNA TGTGCCAGCAGCCTTTCTACCGGGGAGCTGTTTTTT. It yields the protein CASSLSTGELFF.

The chain joins TRBV20-1 to TRBJ2-7; 7 bases match TRBD2. Trimming removed 3 bases from V and 2 bases from J; junction bases left unmatched: 10. There are 15 residues in the CDR3. Germline V lookup: CDR1 DFQATT, CDR2 SNEGSKA (reference sequence). The CDR3, as DNA: TGCAGTGCTAGTGGGCCGGGGGGTTCAGCCTACGAGCAGTACTTC. It specifies CSASGPGGSAYEQYF.

The chain uses TRBV2 and TRBJ2-7; 7 bases are shared with TRBD2. The CDR3 extends over 13 amino acids. With V trimmed by 4 bases and J by 3 bases, 3 bases remained unmatched. Germline lookup yields CDR1 SNHLY and CDR2 FYNNEI. CDR3 DNA sequence: TGTGCCAGCAGTGGGCGGGAGTTCTACGAGCAGTACTTC. Its protein product is CASSGREFYEQYF.

The chain employs TRBV28 and TRBJ2-5, with a possible D match to TRBD1 (5 bases). Germline CDR1 and CDR2: MDHEN and SYDVKM. V was cut by 4 bases and J by 5 bases, with 14 bases left in between. This CDR3 has 14 residues. CDR3: CASSSSGLRETQYF. The CDR3 DNA follows: TGTGCCAGCAGTTCGTCAGGGTTACGGGAGACCCAGTACTTC. The full variable domain, its missing parts supplied by reference TRBV28 and TRBJ2-5, is DVKVTQSSRYLVKRTGEKVFLECVQDMDHENMFWYRQDPGLGLRLIYFSYDVKMKEKGDIPEGYSVSREKKERFSLILESASTNQTSMYLCASSSSGLRETQYFGPGTRLLVL.

V usage is TRBV7-9 and J usage is TRBJ1-5; D unclear. V was shortened by 6 bases and J by 2 bases, with 26 bases between the two germline ends. The germline V gene encodes CDR1 SEHNR and CDR2 FQNEAQ (reference sequence). There are 19 residues in the CDR3. CDR3 bases: TGTGCCAGCAGTCCTAACCCCCTTGGGCGCCCCAAGCGCAATCAGCCCCAGCATTTT. Translated: CASSPNPLGRPKRNQPQHF. Supplemented by reference TRBV7-9 and TRBJ1-5, the full variable domain reads DTGVSQNPRHKITKRGQNVTFRCDPISEHNRLYWYRQTLGQGPEFLTYFQNEAQLEKSRLLSDRFSAERPKGSFSTLEIQRTEQGDSAMYLCASSPNPLGRPKRNQPQHFGDGTRLSIL.

The V call is TRBV12-3 or TRBV12-4, the J call TRBJ1-2; 7 bases fit TRBD1. CDR3 size: 13 residues. The V gene end was trimmed by 6 bases and the J gene end by 2 bases; junction bases not matched to a gene: 3. CDR3 DNA: TGTGCCAGCAGGACAGGGATCAACTATGGCTACACCTTC. It yields the protein CASRTGINYGYTF.

This chain connects TRBV7-2 to TRBJ2-7, with TRBD1 matching 7 bases. This CDR3 contains 14 residues. Losses at the gene ends were 5 bases for V and 3 bases for J; bases not matched to a gene: 7. Germline CDR1 and CDR2: SGHTA and FQGNSA. As DNA, the CDR3 is TGTGCCAGCAGCCCCGTGGGACAGCTCTACGAGCAGTACTTC. Encoded protein: CASSPVGQLYEQYF.

As DNA, the CDR3 is TGCAGCGTTCGCAGGGAGGGGAACACTGAAGCTTTCTTT. This translates into CSVRREGNTEAFF. The chain recombines TRBV29-1 with TRBJ1-1; perhaps TRBD1 as D (5 bases). The length of the CDR3 is 13 residues. Trimming stripped 5 bases from V and 1 base from J, with 11 bases between. The germline gives CDR1 SQVTM, CDR2 ANQGSEA. The complete variable domain, with remaining parts taken from reference TRBV29-1 and TRBJ1-1, reads SAVISQKPSRDICQRGTSLTIQCQVDSQVTMMFWYRQQPGQSLTLIATANQGSEATYESGFVIDKFPISRPNLTFSTLTVSNMSPEDSSIYLCSVRREGNTEAFFGQGTRLTVV.